What follows are 10 T cell receptor beta chains derived from one specimen sequenced in a study of cytomegalovirus exposure and HLA in healthy donors. Primers included in the PCR were 60 Vbeta and 13 Jbeta primers. Produced via immunoSEQ multiplex PCR; TCRdb's table is partial and in-frame only. The repertoire has around 100,000 clones, over 75% of them found once; the top ten carry about 5.4%. Sequenced sample: PBMCs. The receptor source for this set is a woman between 18 and 29 years old in good health and CMV-seropositive.

This clone appeared a few times. The V and J genes are TRBV28 and TRBJ1-3; D unclear. Germline V lookup: CDR1 MDHEN, CDR2 SYDVKM. Trimming left V 6 bases short and J 0 bases short, with 12 bases between. The CDR3 is 15 amino acids. CDR3 nucleotide sequence: TGTGCCAGCAGAAAACCACCGAGCTCTGGAAACACCATATATTTT. This translates into CASRKPPSSGNTIYF. The full variable domain, completed using reference TRBV28 and TRBJ1-3, is DVKVTQSSRYLVKRTGEKVFLECVQDMDHENMFWYRQDPGLGLRLIYFSYDVKMKEKGDIPEGYSVSREKKERFSLILESASTNQTSMYLCASRKPPSSGNTIYFGEGSWLTVV.

This rearrangement joins TRBV30 to TRBJ2-7; D unresolved. Germline loops: CDR1 GTSNPN, CDR2 SVGIG (reference sequence). Trimming cost V 5 bases and J 0 bases, with 14 bases left between them. The CDR3 is 14 residues long. CDR3 loop: CAWSGLGSSYEQYF. DNA of the CDR3: TGTGCCTGGTCGGGTTTGGGTAGCTCCTACGAGCAGTACTTC.

This chain joins TRBV7-3 and TRBJ1-1, with 8 bases matching TRBD1. The ends lost 1 base at V and 6 bases at J; junction bases unmatched: 4. The germline V gene has CDR1 SGHTA and CDR2 FQGTGA. The CDR3 consists of 14 residues. CDR3 DNA sequence: TGTGCCAGCAGCTTAAACCAGGGGGCTTCTGAAGCTTTCTTT. The encoded protein is CASSLNQGASEAFF. The whole variable domain, remainder taken from reference TRBV7-3 and TRBJ1-1, is GAGVSQTPSNKVTEKGKYVELRCDPISGHTALYWYRQSLGQGPEFLIYFQGTGAADDSGLPNDRFFAVRPEGSVSTLKIQRTERGDSAVYLCASSLNQGASEAFFGQGTRLTVV.

This clone was found once. The chain has TRBV5-1 and TRBJ2-7; 8 nucleotides match TRBD2. Germline loops: CDR1 SGHRS, CDR2 YFSETQ. The CDR3 consists of 15 residues. V lost 1 base and J lost 6; bases outside the gene matches: 9. For the CDR3, the DNA is TGCGCCAGCAGCTTGAGCGGGAGCGAATTACCCGAGCAGTACTTC. Encoded protein: CASSLSGSELPEQYF.

V usage is TRBV27 and J usage is TRBJ2-5, with 8 bases lining up with TRBD2. CDR3 length: 15 residues. Germline loops: CDR1 MNHEY, CDR2 SMNVEV (reference sequence). V was clipped by 5 bases and J by 1 base; unmatched bases: 6. This CDR3 reads CASSTGGPIQETQYF. CDR3 coding DNA: TGTGCCAGCAGTACGGGAGGGCCGATCCAAGAGACCCAGTACTTC.

This chain links TRBV28 with TRBJ1-6; TRBD1 is a possible D gene (6 bases). Trimming left V 5 bases short and J 7 bases short, with 9 bases between. Germline loops: CDR1 MDHEN, CDR2 SYDVKM. The CDR3 extends over 13 amino acids. The CDR3 sequence: CASSVTGNSPLHF. The CDR3 DNA follows: TGTGCCAGCAGTGTAACAGGGAATTCACCCCTCCACTTT.

This rearrangement joins TRBV5-4 to TRBJ2-3; maybe TRBD1 (6 bases). The CDR3 extends over 19 amino acids. Germline CDR1 is SGHNT and CDR2 is YYREEE (reference sequence). The V and J ends lost 2 bases and 1 base respectively, with 23 bases between them. Written as DNA, the CDR3 is TGTGCCAGCAGCTTAGGGGGATCCTTCACTAGAGTTGGCACAGATACGCAGTATTTT. It translates to CASSLGGSFTRVGTDTQYF. The full variable domain, its missing parts supplied by reference TRBV5-4 and TRBJ2-3, is ETGVTQSPTHLIKTRGQQVTLRCSSQSGHNTVSWYQQALGQGPQFIFQYYREEENGRGNFPPRFSGLQFPNYSSELNVNALELDDSALYLCASSLGGSFTRVGTDTQYFGPGTRLTVL.

This clone showed up just a few times. The chain links TRBV6-4 to TRBJ2-7, with a weak D call TRBD1 (6 bases). Germline V gene data show CDR1 as MRHNA and CDR2 as SNTAGT. V was trimmed by 0 bases and J by 5 bases, leaving 14 bases between them. This CDR3 is built from 15 residues. DNA for the CDR3: TGTGCCAGCAGTGACTCGCCAGGGGCTTCGCACGAGCAGTACTTC. Amino acids: CASSDSPGASHEQYF.

This clone was recorded a few times. The chain employs TRBV6-1 and TRBJ1-2; maybe TRBD1 (5 bases). The CDR3 runs to 14 residues. V was trimmed by 3 bases and J by 2 bases, leaving 10 bases between them. Germline-derived CDR1 and CDR2 are MNHNS and SASEGT. As DNA, the CDR3 is TGTGCCAGCAGTGACCGTTCAGGGAACTATGGCTACACCTTC. It encodes CASSDRSGNYGYTF.

The J gene is TRBJ2-2, the V gene TRBV9; 11 positions match TRBD1. V lost 3 bases and J lost 4; bases outside the gene matches: 2. Germline V lookup: CDR1 SGDLS, CDR2 YYNGEE. CDR3 length equals 15 residues. The CDR3 DNA reads TGTGCCAGCAGCGCCGGGACAGGGGGCACCGGGGAGCTGTTTTTT. Protein product: CASSAGTGGTGELFF.